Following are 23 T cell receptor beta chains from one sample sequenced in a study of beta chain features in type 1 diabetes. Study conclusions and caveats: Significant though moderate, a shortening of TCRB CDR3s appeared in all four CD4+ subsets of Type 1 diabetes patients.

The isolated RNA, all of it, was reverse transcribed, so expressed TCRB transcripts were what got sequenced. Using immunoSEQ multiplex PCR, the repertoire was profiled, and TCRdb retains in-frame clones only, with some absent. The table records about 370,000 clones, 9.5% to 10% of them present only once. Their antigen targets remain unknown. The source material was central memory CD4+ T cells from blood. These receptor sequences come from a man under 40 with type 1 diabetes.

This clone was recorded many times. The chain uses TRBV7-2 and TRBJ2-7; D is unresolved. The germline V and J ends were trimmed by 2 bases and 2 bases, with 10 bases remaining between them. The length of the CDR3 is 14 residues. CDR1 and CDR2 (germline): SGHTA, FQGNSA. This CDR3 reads CASSLWASTYEQYF. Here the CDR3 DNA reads TGTGCCAGCAGCTTATGGGCATCTACCTACGAGCAGTACTTC.

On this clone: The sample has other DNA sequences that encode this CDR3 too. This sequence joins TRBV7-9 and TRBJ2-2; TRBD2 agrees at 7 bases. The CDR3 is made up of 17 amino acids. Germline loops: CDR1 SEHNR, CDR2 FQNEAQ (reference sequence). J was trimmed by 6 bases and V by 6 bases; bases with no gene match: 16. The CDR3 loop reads CASRPRRGGSLPGELFF. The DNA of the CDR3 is TGTGCCAGCAGGCCACGCAGAGGCGGGAGCCTCCCCGGGGAGCTGTTTTTT.

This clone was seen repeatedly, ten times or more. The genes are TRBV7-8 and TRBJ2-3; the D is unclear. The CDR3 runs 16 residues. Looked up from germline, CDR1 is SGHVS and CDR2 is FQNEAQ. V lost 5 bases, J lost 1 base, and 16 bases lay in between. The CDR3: CASSPSYVGGTDTQYF. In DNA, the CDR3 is TGTGCCAGCAGCCCATCCTATGTAGGTGGCACAGATACGCAGTATTTT. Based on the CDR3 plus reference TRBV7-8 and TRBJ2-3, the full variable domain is GAGVSQSPRYKVAKRGQDVALRCDPISGHVSLFWYQQALGQGPEFLTYFQNEAQLDKSGLPSDRFFAERPEGSVSTLKIQRTQQEDSAVYLCASSPSYVGGTDTQYFGPGTRLTVL.

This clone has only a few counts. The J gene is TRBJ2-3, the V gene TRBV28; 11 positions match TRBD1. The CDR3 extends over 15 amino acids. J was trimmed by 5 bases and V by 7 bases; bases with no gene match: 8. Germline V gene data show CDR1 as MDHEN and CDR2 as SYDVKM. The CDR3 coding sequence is TGTGCCAGCACTACCGGGACAGGGGGGAGAGATACGCAGTATTTT. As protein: CASTTGTGGRDTQYF. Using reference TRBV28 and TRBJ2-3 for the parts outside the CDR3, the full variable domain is DVKVTQSSRYLVKRTGEKVFLECVQDMDHENMFWYRQDPGLGLRLIYFSYDVKMKEKGDIPEGYSVSREKKERFSLILESASTNQTSMYLCASTTGTGGRDTQYFGPGTRLTVL.

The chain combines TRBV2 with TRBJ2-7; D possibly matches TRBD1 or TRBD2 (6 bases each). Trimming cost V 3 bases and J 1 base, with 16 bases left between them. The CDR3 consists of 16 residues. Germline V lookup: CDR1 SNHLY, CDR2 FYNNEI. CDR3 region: CASSDPDGGRSYEQYF. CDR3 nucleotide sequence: TGTGCCAGCAGTGACCCCGATGGGGGGCGGTCCTACGAGCAGTACTTC.

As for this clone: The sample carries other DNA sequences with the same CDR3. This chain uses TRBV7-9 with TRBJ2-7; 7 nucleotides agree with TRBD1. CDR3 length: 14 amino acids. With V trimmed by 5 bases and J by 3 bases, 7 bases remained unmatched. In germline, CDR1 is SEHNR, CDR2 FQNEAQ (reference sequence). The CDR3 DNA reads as TGTGCCAGCAGCCGGGGAACAGGGGACTACGAGCAGTACTTC. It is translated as CASSRGTGDYEQYF.

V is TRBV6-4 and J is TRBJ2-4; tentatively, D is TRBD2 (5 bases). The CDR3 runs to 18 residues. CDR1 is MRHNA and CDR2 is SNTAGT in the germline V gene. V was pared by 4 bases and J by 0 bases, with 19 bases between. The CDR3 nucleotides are TGTGCCAGCAGTGCCTCACCGGACTCCCCGCTAGCCAAAAACATTCAGTACTTC. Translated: CASSASPDSPLAKNIQYF.

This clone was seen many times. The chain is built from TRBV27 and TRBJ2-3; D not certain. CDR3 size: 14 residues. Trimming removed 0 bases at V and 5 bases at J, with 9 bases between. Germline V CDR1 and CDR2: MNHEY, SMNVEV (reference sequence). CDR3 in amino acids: CASSLSNWGDTQYF. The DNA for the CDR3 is TGTGCCAGCAGTTTATCGAACTGGGGAGATACGCAGTATTTT.

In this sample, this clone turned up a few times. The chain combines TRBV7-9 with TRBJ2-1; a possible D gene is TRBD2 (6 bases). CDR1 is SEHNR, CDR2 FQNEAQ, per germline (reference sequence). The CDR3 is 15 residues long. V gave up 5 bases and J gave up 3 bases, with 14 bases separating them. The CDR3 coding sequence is TGTGCCAGCAGCCCCTGGACCGGGGGCTACAATGAGCAGTTCTTC. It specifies CASSPWTGGYNEQFF.

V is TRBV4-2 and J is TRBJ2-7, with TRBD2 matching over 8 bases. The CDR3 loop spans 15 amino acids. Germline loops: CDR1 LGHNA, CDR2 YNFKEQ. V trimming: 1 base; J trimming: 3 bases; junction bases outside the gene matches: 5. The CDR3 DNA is TGTGCCAGCAGCCAAGCAGCGGGAGCGATCTACGAGCAGTACTTC. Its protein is CASSQAAGAIYEQYF.

The CDR3 loop is CASSFPLSPGGSSTDTQYF. CDR3 DNA: TGTGCCAGCAGCTTCCCATTATCTCCGGGCGGTTCGAGCACAGATACGCAGTATTTT. The V gene is TRBV11-2, the J gene TRBJ2-3; no clear D gene. The CDR3 sequence is 19 residues long. In germline, CDR1 is SGHAT, CDR2 FQNNGV. Between the trimmed V and J ends, which lost 3 bases and 0 bases, there was a span of 22 bases.

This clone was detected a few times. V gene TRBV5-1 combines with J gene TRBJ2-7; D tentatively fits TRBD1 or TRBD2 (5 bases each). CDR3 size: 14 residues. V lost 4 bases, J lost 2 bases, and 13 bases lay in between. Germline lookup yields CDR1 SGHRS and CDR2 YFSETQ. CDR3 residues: CASSPAGTPYEQYF. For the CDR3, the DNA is TGCGCCAGCAGCCCGGCCGGGACGCCCTACGAGCAGTACTTC.

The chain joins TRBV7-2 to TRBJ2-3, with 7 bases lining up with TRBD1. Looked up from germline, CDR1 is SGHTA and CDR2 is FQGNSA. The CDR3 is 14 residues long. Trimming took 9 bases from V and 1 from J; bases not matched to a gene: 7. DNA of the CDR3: TGTGCCAGTTTCTCAGGGGGAGGCACAGATACGCAGTATTTT. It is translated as CASFSGGGTDTQYF.

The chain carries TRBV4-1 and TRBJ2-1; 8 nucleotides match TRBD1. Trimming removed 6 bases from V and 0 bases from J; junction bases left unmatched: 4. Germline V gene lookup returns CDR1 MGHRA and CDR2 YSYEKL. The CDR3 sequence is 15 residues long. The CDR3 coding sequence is TGCGCCAGCAGTCTGGGACAGGTCTCCTACAATGAGCAGTTCTTC. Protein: CASSLGQVSYNEQFF.

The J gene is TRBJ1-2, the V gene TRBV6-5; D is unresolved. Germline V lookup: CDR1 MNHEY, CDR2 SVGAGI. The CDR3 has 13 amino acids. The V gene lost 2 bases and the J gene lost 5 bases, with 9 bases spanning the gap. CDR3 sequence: CASSYGEAYGYTF. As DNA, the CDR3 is TGTGCCAGCAGTTACGGGGAGGCTTATGGCTACACCTTC.

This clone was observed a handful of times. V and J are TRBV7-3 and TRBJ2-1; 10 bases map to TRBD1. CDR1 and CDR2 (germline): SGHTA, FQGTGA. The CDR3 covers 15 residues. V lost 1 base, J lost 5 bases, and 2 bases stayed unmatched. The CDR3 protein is CASSLMGTGDNEQFF. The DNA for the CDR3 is TGTGCCAGCAGCTTAATGGGGACAGGGGACAATGAGCAGTTCTTC.

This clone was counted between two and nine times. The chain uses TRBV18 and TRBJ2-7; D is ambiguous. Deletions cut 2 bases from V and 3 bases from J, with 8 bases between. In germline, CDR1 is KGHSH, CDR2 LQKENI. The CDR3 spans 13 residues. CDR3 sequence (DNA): TGTGCCAGCTCACCATTAACGCTCTACGAGCAGTACTTC. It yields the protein CASSPLTLYEQYF.

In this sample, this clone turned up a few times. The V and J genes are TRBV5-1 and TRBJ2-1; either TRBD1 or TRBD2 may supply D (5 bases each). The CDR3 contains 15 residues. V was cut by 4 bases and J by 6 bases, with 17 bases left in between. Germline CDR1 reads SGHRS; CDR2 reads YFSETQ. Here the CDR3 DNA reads TGCGCCAGCAGCCCTACCCCCGGGACGGGCAATGAGCAGTTCTTC. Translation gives CASSPTPGTGNEQFF.

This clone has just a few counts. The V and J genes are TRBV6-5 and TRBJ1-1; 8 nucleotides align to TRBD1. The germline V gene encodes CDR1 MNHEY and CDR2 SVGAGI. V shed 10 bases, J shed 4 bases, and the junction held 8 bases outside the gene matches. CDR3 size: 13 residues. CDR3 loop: CATLRGLGTEAFF. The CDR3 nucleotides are TGTGCCACCCTCAGGGGGCTCGGCACTGAAGCTTTCTTT.

The CDR3 DNA reads as TGTGCCACCAGCAGAGACAGGGATACCTACGAGCAGTACTTC. This translates into CATSRDRDTYEQYF. The rearrangement uses TRBV15 and TRBJ2-7, with a possible D match to TRBD1 (5 bases). The germline V gene encodes CDR1 LNHNV and CDR2 YYDKDF (reference sequence). The CDR3 runs to 14 residues. With 0 bases removed from V and 2 bases from J, the gap between germline ends came to 8 bases.

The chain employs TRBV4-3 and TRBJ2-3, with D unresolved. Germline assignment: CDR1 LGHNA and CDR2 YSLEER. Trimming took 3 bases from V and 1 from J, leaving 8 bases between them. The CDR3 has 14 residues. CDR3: CASSQDGGTDTQYF. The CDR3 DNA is TGCGCCAGCAGCCAGGACGGCGGCACAGATACGCAGTATTTT.

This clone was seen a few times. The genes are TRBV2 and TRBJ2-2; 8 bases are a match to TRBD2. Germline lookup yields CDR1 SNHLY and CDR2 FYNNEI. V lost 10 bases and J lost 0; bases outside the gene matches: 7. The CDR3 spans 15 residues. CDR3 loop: CATSSTSANTGELFF. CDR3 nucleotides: TGTGCCACCTCTTCGACTAGCGCGAACACCGGGGAGCTGTTTTTT.

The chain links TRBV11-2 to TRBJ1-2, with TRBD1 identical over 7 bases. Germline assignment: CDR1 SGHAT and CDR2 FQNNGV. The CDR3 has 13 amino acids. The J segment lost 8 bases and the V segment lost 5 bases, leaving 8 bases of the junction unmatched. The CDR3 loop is CASSLGRGEGYTF. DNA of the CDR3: TGTGCCAGCAGCCTTGGCAGGGGGGAAGGCTACACCTTC.